The 2 T cell receptor beta chains listed next were all sequenced from one sample in a study of blood T cell repertoires in COVID-19 (TCRdb year 2020). Library generation was performed with the immunoSEQ multiplex PCR assay. In TCRdb, the immuneACCESS table is reduced to in-frame sequences with V and J assigned. These tables do not hold every clone; where another copy was compared, an unresolved V gene accounts for under half, and the others remain unexplained. This sample holds about 360,000 clones; around 87% were observed only once. The ten most abundant clones make up 1.3% of the sample. The sample was PBMCs or T cells enriched from blood (not recorded which). Every receptor here comes from a young man who had recovered from COVID-19.

The V gene is TRBV12-5, the J gene TRBJ2-2; possible D gene TRBD1, 5 bases. Germline CDR1 and CDR2: LGHNT and FRNRAP. The CDR3 length is 19 residues. Deletions cut 2 bases from V and 5 bases from J, with 24 bases between. CDR3 amino acids: CASGLPYGVGRARTGELFF. CDR3 DNA: TGTGCTAGTGGTTTGCCCTATGGAGTCGGCAGGGCACGGACCGGGGAGCTGTTTTTT.

The chain employs TRBV12-5 and TRBJ1-3; 8 positions match TRBD1. The CDR3 runs to 17 residues. Per germline, CDR1 LGHNT and CDR2 FRNRAP. After removal of 4 bases from V and 2 bases from J, the junction contained 10 bases not matched to a gene. In nucleotides, the CDR3 is TGTGCTAGTGGTTCGACGGACAGGGAGCAGGCTGGAAACACCATATATTTT. Translated: CASGSTDREQAGNTIYF.